The next 23 T cell receptor beta chains were all read from a single sample in a study of T cell repertoires in cytomegalovirus infection. TCRdb re-derived calls from the reads in MiXCR, one entry per CDR3 protein. The top ten clones hold less than 3% of a sample with 310,000 or so distinct CDR3 sequences, approximately 8.9% of them seen once. The specimen sequenced was PBMCs. These receptors came from a human donor in good health (CMV status not recorded). Some clones in this sample may be carry-over from other donors' samples.

The chain employs TRBV20-1 and TRBJ2-5; tentative D call: TRBD1 (6 bases). The V end was cut by 5 bases, the J end by 1 base, with 14 bases between. CDR1 DFQATT and CDR2 SNEGSKA come from the germline V gene (reference sequence). The CDR3 extends over 14 amino acids. As DNA, the CDR3 is TGCAGTGCTCTTAAGACAGGCCTCCAAGAGACCCAGTACTTC. Its protein is CSALKTGLQETQYF.

This clonotype was recorded a few times. The chain uses TRBV14 and TRBJ2-1; D ambiguous. The germline gives CDR1 SGHDN, CDR2 FVKESK. The CDR3 sequence is 15 residues long. V was shortened by 6 bases and J by 0 bases, with 12 bases between the two germline ends. DNA of the CDR3: TGTGCCAGCAGGGAAAGAGGTAGCTCCTACAATGAGCAGTTCTTC. Its protein product is CASRERGSSYNEQFF.

This clonotype was recorded many times. The chain employs TRBV4-1 and TRBJ1-2; D not certain. This CDR3 is built from 15 residues. V gave up 1 base and J gave up 1 base, with 10 bases separating them. Germline CDR1 and CDR2: MGHRA and YSYEKL. This CDR3 reads CASSQVVTYNYGYTF. The CDR3 region has the DNA TGCGCCAGCAGCCAAGTCGTGACATATAACTATGGCTACACCTTC.

This clonotype was seen ten or more times. This chain links TRBV6-2 or TRBV6-3 with TRBJ1-5, with D possibly matching TRBD1 (5 bases). This CDR3 spans 14 amino acids. Germline CDR1 reads MNHEY; CDR2 reads SVGEGT. The germline V and J ends were trimmed by 1 base and 7 bases, with 11 bases remaining between them. The CDR3 protein is CASSYWGFGQPQHF. The CDR3 DNA follows: TGTGCCAGCAGTTACTGGGGGTTTGGCCAGCCCCAGCATTTT.

This clonotype has a handful of counts. This chain links TRBV20-1 with TRBJ1-5, with D possibly matching TRBD1 (5 bases). Germline CDR1 DFQATT, CDR2 SNEGSKA (reference sequence). CDR3 length: 16 amino acids. V was pared by 1 base and J by 0 bases, with 13 bases between. CDR3 in DNA: TGCAGTGCTAGAGCCCGGACACCGTATAGCAATCAGCCCCAGCATTTT. Residues: CSARARTPYSNQPQHF.

In this sample, this clonotype turned up a few times. The V call is TRBV20-1, the J call TRBJ2-7; D tentatively fits TRBD1 or TRBD2 (6 bases each). The CDR3 runs to 16 residues. CDR1 and CDR2 from the germline V gene are DFQATT and SNEGSKA (reference sequence). V lost 2 bases to trimming and J lost 0 bases, with 17 bases between them. In nucleotides, the CDR3 is TGCAGTGCTAGAATCAAGGGGGGACTTCGCTCCTACGAGCAGTACTTC. This translates into CSARIKGGLRSYEQYF.

The rearrangement uses TRBV12-3 or TRBV12-4 and TRBJ1-1; D unclear. The CDR3 has 13 amino acids. Trimming cost V 6 bases and J 1 base, with 9 bases left between them. The CDR3 reads CASRGRKNTEAFF. The CDR3 bases are TGTGCCAGCAGGGGCAGGAAGAACACTGAAGCTTTCTTT.

This clonotype showed up many times. The chain has TRBV20-1 and TRBJ1-2; D might be TRBD1 (6 bases). Germline lookup yields CDR1 DFQATT and CDR2 SNEGSKA (reference sequence). CDR3 length: 13 residues. V was trimmed by 6 bases and J by 6 bases, leaving 17 bases between them. This chain's CDR3 is CSAHPPGVDGYTF. The CDR3 nucleotides are TGCAGTGCGCATCCCCCAGGGGTAGATGGCTACACCTTC.

This clonotype was seen a handful of times. The rearrangement uses TRBV29-1 and TRBJ2-1, with no clear D. The CDR3 is 14 residues long. V was cut by 4 bases and J by 7 bases, with 17 bases left in between. Germline V gene data show CDR1 as SQVTM and CDR2 as ANQGSEA. The CDR3 sequence: CSVAGLVDQNEQFF. The CDR3 nucleotides read TGCAGCGTTGCGGGCCTTGTGGACCAAAATGAGCAGTTCTTC.

V gene TRBV29-1 combines with J gene TRBJ2-3; TRBD1 might be the D (6 bases). CDR1 and CDR2 (germline): SQVTM, ANQGSEA. The V gene lost 7 bases and the J gene lost 1 base, with 15 bases spanning the gap. CDR3 length equals 14 residues. The CDR3 here is CSGQGGFGTDTQYF. The CDR3 region has the DNA TGCAGCGGGCAAGGGGGATTCGGCACAGATACGCAGTATTTT.

This clonotype was observed once. A clone one base away is much larger, so this may be a read error. The chain recombines TRBV27 with TRBJ2-6; 7 positions agree with TRBD2. Germline loops: CDR1 MNHEY, CDR2 SMNVEV (reference sequence). The CDR3 consists of 16 residues. Losses at the gene ends were 5 bases for V and 12 bases for J; bases not matched to a gene: 16. This CDR3 is CASSRVTLLGGFVLTF. The CDR3 DNA is TGTGCCAGCAGTCGGGTCACCCTTCTGGGGGGGTTCGTCCTGACTTTC.

This clonotype has a count of ten or more. The rearrangement uses TRBV29-1 and TRBJ2-5; 7 bases align to TRBD2. Germline V CDR1 and CDR2: SQVTM, ANQGSEA. Unmatched junction bases numbered 3, after V lost 5 bases and J lost 3 bases. CDR3 length: 12 residues. CDR3 coding DNA: TGCAGCGTTCCTAGCGGCGAAGAGACCCAGTACTTC. Translated, it gives CSVPSGEETQYF.

This clonotype came up many times. The chain has TRBV5-1 and TRBJ1-3; D is unresolved. The germline gives CDR1 SGHRS, CDR2 YFSETQ. The V end lost 1 base, the J end lost 0 bases, and 11 bases lay between the germline ends. The CDR3 covers 16 residues. The CDR3 DNA reads as TGCGCCAGCAGCTTGACCGGCGGAATCTCTGGAAACACCATATATTTT. Its translation: CASSLTGGISGNTIYF.

This clonotype came up many times. The V call is TRBV29-1, the J call TRBJ1-2, with D maybe TRBD1 (5 bases). The CDR3 has 11 residues. The germline gives CDR1 SQVTM, CDR2 ANQGSEA. Trimming shortened V by 7 bases and J by 6 bases, and 12 bases separated the two germline ends. As DNA, the CDR3 is TGCAGCGCCAACGGGGCGGATGGCTACACCTTC. Translating gives CSANGADGYTF. Variable domain in full (rest from reference TRBV29-1 and TRBJ1-2): SAVISQKPSRDICQRGTSLTIQCQVDSQVTMMFWYRQQPGQSLTLIATANQGSEATYESGFVIDKFPISRPNLTFSTLTVSNMSPEDSSIYLCSANGADGYTFGSGTRLTVV.

The chain couples TRBV5-4 to TRBJ1-3; D gene uncertain. The V gene's germline CDR1 is SGHNT and CDR2 YYREEE (reference sequence). The CDR3 length is 14 residues. V was pared by 1 base and J by 2 bases, with 7 bases between. CDR3 nucleotide sequence: TGTGCCAGCAGCTTGCGAGCTACTGGAAACACCATATATTTT. Its protein is CASSLRATGNTIYF.

This clonotype occurred many times. The chain is built from TRBV7-9 and TRBJ2-7; D is perhaps TRBD1 (5 bases). This CDR3 is built from 11 residues. Trimming stripped 8 bases from V and 5 bases from J, with 10 bases between. Germline CDR1 and CDR2: SEHNR and FQNEAQ (reference sequence). CDR3: CASGDSHEQYV. The CDR3 DNA is TGTGCCAGCGGCGACAGCCACGAGCAGTACGTC.

V usage is TRBV5-8 and J usage is TRBJ2-2; D is perhaps TRBD2 (6 bases). Germline loops: CDR1 SGHTS, CDR2 YDEGEE. The CDR3 is 17 residues long. Trimming cost V 0 bases and J 4 bases, with 16 bases left between them. The chain's CDR3 is CASSLGRTAGFTGELFF. The CDR3 bases are TGTGCCAGCAGCTTGGGGCGGACGGCGGGGTTCACCGGGGAGCTGTTTTTT.

This clonotype was counted a few times. Sequence at one end of the junction differs from germline and may be a read error. The V and J genes are TRBV12-3 or TRBV12-4 and TRBJ2-2; D call uncertain. This CDR3 is 12 amino acids long. In DNA, the CDR3 is TGTGCCAGCAGTTTGAACGCCGGGGAGCTGTTTTTT. It translates to CASSLNAGELFF.

This clonotype occurred many times. The V and J genes are TRBV20-1 and TRBJ2-2, with 13 bases aligning to TRBD2. CDR1 is DFQATT and CDR2 is SNEGSKA in the germline V gene (reference sequence). The V gene end was trimmed by 0 bases and the J gene end by 3 bases; junction bases not matched to a gene: 1. This CDR3 region has 16 residues. CDR3 residues: CSARDGTSGDTGELFF. The CDR3 bases are TGCAGTGCTAGAGATGGGACTAGCGGGGACACCGGGGAGCTGTTTTTT.

This clonotype was seen at least ten times. This chain's CDR3 is CASSSGLQPQHF. In DNA, the CDR3 is TGTGCCAGCAGCTCGGGGCTTCAGCCCCAGCATTTT. This chain uses TRBV12-3 or TRBV12-4 with TRBJ1-5; tentative D call: TRBD1 (5 bases). This CDR3 comprises 12 residues. Trimming cost V 6 bases and J 6 bases, with 9 bases left between them.

The chain combines TRBV25-1 with TRBJ1-1; 8 bases agree with TRBD1. V trimming: 1 base; J trimming: 1 base; junction bases outside the gene matches: 2. This CDR3 is built from 15 residues. CDR1 and CDR2 (germline): MGHDK, SYGVNS. The CDR3: CASSELDRANTEAFF. CDR3 nucleotides: TGTGCCAGCAGTGAATTGGACAGGGCGAACACTGAAGCTTTCTTT. Looking up the rest from reference TRBV25-1 and TRBJ1-1 gives the full variable domain: EADIYQTPRYLVIGTGKKITLECSQTMGHDKMYWYQQDPGMELHLIHYSYGVNSTEKGDLSSESTVSRIRTEHFPLTLESARPSHTSQYLCASSELDRANTEAFFGQGTRLTVV.

Many counts were recorded for this clonotype. The genes are TRBV27 and TRBJ2-1; D is unclear. The V gene lost 2 bases and the J gene lost 2 bases, with 10 bases spanning the gap. Germline V gives CDR1 MNHEY, CDR2 SMNVEV (reference sequence). The CDR3 is made up of 15 amino acids. CDR3 region: CASSLDSGAYNEQFF. The CDR3 DNA is TGTGCCAGCAGTTTAGATTCTGGGGCCTACAATGAGCAGTTCTTC.

This clonotype was detected only a few times. The rearrangement links TRBV7-9 to TRBJ2-5; D gene unclear. Trimming pared 5 bases from V and 9 bases from J, leaving 10 bases between. CDR1 and CDR2 from the germline V gene are SEHNR and FQNEAQ (reference sequence). The CDR3 runs to 11 residues. Here the CDR3 DNA reads TGTGCCAGCAGCCTCTCTCAGGCCCAGTACTTC. This codes for CASSLSQAQYF.